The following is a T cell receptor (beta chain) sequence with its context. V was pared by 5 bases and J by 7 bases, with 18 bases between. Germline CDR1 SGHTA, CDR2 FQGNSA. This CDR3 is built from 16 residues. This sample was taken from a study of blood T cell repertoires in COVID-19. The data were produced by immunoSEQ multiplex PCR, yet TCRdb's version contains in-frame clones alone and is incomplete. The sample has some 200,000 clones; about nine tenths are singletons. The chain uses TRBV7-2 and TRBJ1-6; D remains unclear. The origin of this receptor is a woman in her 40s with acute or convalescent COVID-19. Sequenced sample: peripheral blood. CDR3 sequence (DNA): TGTGCCAGCAGCCCTACGCAGACACGAAACAATTCACCCCTCCACTTT. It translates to CASSPTQTRNNSPLHF.